Listed below are T cell receptor beta chains from one sample, sequenced in a study of blood T cell repertoires in COVID-19. This table comes from immunoSEQ multiplex PCR, and its TCRdb copy is limited to in-frame clones, with some not included. The sample has about 300,000 clones; roughly 89% are singletons. Specimen: PBMCs or T cells enriched from blood (not recorded which). The source of these receptors is a woman aged 40 to 55 who had recovered from COVID-19. Each CDR3 is given with its conserved first and last residue. The D gene is left open where the match is weak. A row's size may be missing; if present it is once, few, many or a size class.

TRBD2 | TRBJ2-3 | TRBV7-9 | NA | TGTGCCAGCAGCCGTGGGACTACCGGAAACACAGATACGCAGTATTTT | CASSRGTTGNTDTQYF
TRBD2 | TRBJ2-1 | TRBV18 | NA | TGTGCCAGCTCACCACCGATAGCGGGAGGGATTACTGAGCAGTTCTTC | CASSPPIAGGITEQFF
TRBD2 | TRBJ2-7 | TRBV7-8 | NA | TGTGCCAGCAGGTCTAGCGGGAGAGCCGTTAGGCGGGACGAGCAGTACTTC | CASRSSGRAVRRDEQYF
TRBD1 | TRBJ1-1 | TRBV19 | few | TGTGCCAGTAGCCGGGACAGTATCACTGAAGCTTTCTTT | CASSRDSITEAFF
NA | TRBJ1-1 | TRBV21-1 | NA | TGTGCCAGCAGCATCGGAGGACTTGGGGCTTTCTTT | CASSIGGLGAFF
TRBD1 | TRBJ1-4 | TRBV4-1 | NA | TGCGCCAGCAGCCAAGTACCCGGGACAGGGAGGGAAAAACTGTTTTTT | CASSQVPGTGREKLFF
NA | TRBJ2-7 | TRBV11-2 | NA | TGTGCCAGCAGCCCCGTCCGCAGGGCGAGCGAGCAGTACTTC | CASSPVRRASEQYF
NA | TRBJ1-2 | TRBV9 | NA | TGTGCCAGCAGCCTCCGGGGGGCCTCTAACTATGGCTACACCTTC | CASSLRGASNYGYTF
TRBD1 | TRBJ2-5 | TRBV9 | NA | TGTGCCAGCAGCGAAACCGGGACAGCGATGCAAGAGACCCAGTACTTC | CASSETGTAMQETQYF
TRBD2 | TRBJ2-7 | TRBV7-2 | NA | TGTGCCAGCAGCCTCGTAGGTAGCGGGGCCTACGAGCAGTACTTC | CASSLVGSGAYEQYF
TRBD2 | TRBJ2-1 | TRBV3-1/TRBV3-2 | few | TGTGCCAGCAGCCGAGACCTACTAGCGGGGGCTTACAATGAGCAGTTCTTC | CASSRDLLAGAYNEQFF
NA | TRBJ2-2 | TRBV7-3 | NA | TGTGCCAGCAGCTTAGACAGGCTGAACACCGGGGAGCTGTTTTTT | CASSLDRLNTGELFF
NA | TRBJ2-1 | TRBV6-5 | NA | TGTGCGTCAGCAAGAGAGGGAAATATGAAGAATGAGCAGTTCTTC | CASAREGNMKNEQFF
NA | TRBJ1-1 | TRBV5-4 | once | TGTGCCAGCAGCCCCAGGGTGTCTTGGACTGAAGCTTTCTTT | CASSPRVSWTEAFF
TRBD1 | TRBJ1-2 | TRBV18 | NA | TGTGCCAGCTCACCAAGGGACAGAAATGACTATGGCTACACCTTC | CASSPRDRNDYGYTF
NA | TRBJ2-2 | TRBV5-6 | NA | TGTGCCAGCAGCTTGCCTGGAGCACACACCGGGGAGCTGTTTTTT | CASSLPGAHTGELFF
NA | TRBJ2-7 | TRBV13 | NA | TGTGCCAGCAGCTTAGTGGGGGCTGGGGGCAGAGAGGAGCAGTACTTC | CASSLVGAGGREEQYF
TRBD2 | TRBJ2-5 | TRBV7-9 | NA | TGTGCCAGCAGCTCCGGACTAGGCGGAAAAGAGACCCAGTACTTC | CASSSGLGGKETQYF
TRBD1 | TRBJ1-6 | TRBV5-1 | NA | TGCGCCAGCAGCTTCGGGGGACAGGGGAACTCACCCCTCCACTTT | CASSFGGQGNSPLHF
TRBD1 | TRBJ1-1 | TRBV7-9 | NA | TGTGCCAGCAGCTTACTGGGACAGATGAACACTGAAGCTTTCTTT | CASSLLGQMNTEAFF
TRBD2 | TRBJ2-7 | TRBV3-1/TRBV3-2 | NA | TGTGCCAGCAGCCAAGTGGCGGGAGGGCCGAGCGAGCAGTACTTC | CASSQVAGGPSEQYF
NA | TRBJ2-7 | TRBV4-1 | NA | TGCGCCAGCAGCCAAGATCCCCATCTGGGGGGATACGAGCAGTACTTC | CASSQDPHLGGYEQYF
NA | TRBJ2-7 | TRBV13 | NA | TGTGCCAGCAGCCCAAGCCGACAAGCCTACGAGCAGTACTTC | CASSPSRQAYEQYF
NA | TRBJ1-6 | TRBV7-2 | NA | TGTGCCAGCCGGGCCCGGGGTTCTGAGAATTCACCCCTCCACTTT | CASRARGSENSPLHF
NA | TRBJ2-1 | TRBV15 | few | TGTGCCACCAGCAGAGGGGCGCCGCAGTACAATGAGCAGTTCTTC | CATSRGAPQYNEQFF
TRBD1 | TRBJ2-1 | TRBV7-9 | NA | TGTGCCAGCAGCACCGGGACAGGGAGGGACAGTGAGCAGTTCTTC | CASSTGTGRDSEQFF
NA | TRBJ1-5 | TRBV19 | NA | TGTGCCAGTAGTATAGAACCCCGGAGTCAGCCCCAGCATTTT | CASSIEPRSQPQHF
NA | TRBJ2-3 | TRBV9 | NA | TGTGCCAGCAGGGCAGGTTCGAGCACAGATACGCAGTATTTT | CASRAGSSTDTQYF
TRBD1 | TRBJ2-1 | TRBV19 | once | TGTGCCAGTACCTCAAACACGCGGACAGGGAGCAATGAGCAGTTCTTC | CASTSNTRTGSNEQFF
TRBD2 | TRBJ2-5 | TRBV9 | NA | TGTGCCAGCAGCGTAGACCCCCGGACTAGCGGGGAGACCCAGTACTTC | CASSVDPRTSGETQYF
TRBD1 | TRBJ1-1 | TRBV5-1 | NA | TGCGCCAGCAGCTTGGTACAGGGGGCCAGGACTGAAGCTTTCTTT | CASSLVQGARTEAFF
NA | TRBJ1-2 | TRBV7-8 | NA | TGTGCCAGCAGCTCGGAGACAGCATATGGCTACACCTTC | CASSSETAYGYTF
NA | TRBJ2-5 | TRBV2 | NA | TGTGCCGAGCAAGGGGGTGCGGGGGTGGAGACCCAGTACTTC | CAEQGGAGVETQYF
NA | TRBJ2-4 | TRBV24-1 | NA | TGTGCCACCAGTGTGAGGGACTCCAAAAACATTCAGTACTTC | CATSVRDSKNIQYF
NA | TRBJ1-1 | TRBV7-8 | NA | TGTGCCAGCAGCCGTAACTCAGGGGCAGGCACTGAAGCTTTCTTT | CASSRNSGAGTEAFF
TRBD1 | TRBJ2-7 | TRBV6-2/TRBV6-3 | NA | TGTGCCAGCAGTCGACAGGGCCAGGGGCAGCAGTACTTC | CASSRQGQGQQYF
NA | TRBJ2-3 | TRBV30 | NA | TGTGCCTGGAGTGTAATTACAGTTGGGGCAGGGAGGGATACGCAGTATTTT | CAWSVITVGAGRDTQYF
NA | TRBJ2-1 | TRBV2 | NA | TGTGCCAGCAGCCACGTAGCTGGCGGGGTCTACAATGAGCAGTTCTTC | CASSHVAGGVYNEQFF
NA | TRBJ2-7 | TRBV3-1/TRBV3-2 | few | TGTGCCAGCAGCCAAGGTTACAGAGCCTACGAGCAGTACTTC | CASSQGYRAYEQYF
NA | TRBJ2-6 | TRBV7-2 | NA | TGTGCCGGAACCCTTGGGGCTACTTTCTCTGGGGCCAACGTCCTGACTTTC | CAGTLGATFSGANVLTF
TRBD1 | TRBJ1-1 | TRBV4-1 | NA | TGCGCCAGCAGCCAACGGGGGATCGAAAGCGGACAGGGAATCAACACTGAAGCTTTCTTT | CASSQRGIESGQGINTEAFF
TRBD2 | TRBJ2-7 | TRBV5-1 | NA | TGCGCCAGCAGCCGGAGCGGGGGGTACTCCTACGAGCAGTACTTC | CASSRSGGYSYEQYF
TRBD1 | TRBJ2-1 | TRBV12-3/TRBV12-4 | NA | TGTGCCAGCAGTTCCAGGACAGGCCGGGAGCAGTTCTTC | CASSSRTGREQFF
TRBD1 | TRBJ1-1 | TRBV19 | once | TGTGCCAGTACCACGGGTGGCACAGGGGGCACTGAAGCTTTCTTT | CASTTGGTGGTEAFF
TRBD2 | TRBJ2-7 | TRBV11-3 | NA | TGTGCCAGCAGCCCTTCAATAGCGGGAGGGGAGGGCTACGAGCAGTACTTC | CASSPSIAGGEGYEQYF
NA | TRBJ1-5 | TRBV7-9 | NA | TGTGCCAGCAGCCAGGACAGTAGCAATCAGCCCCAGCATTTT | CASSQDSSNQPQHF
TRBD2 | TRBJ2-5 | TRBV15 | NA | TGTGCCACCAGCAGATACGCGGGGGCCCAGTACTTC | CATSRYAGAQYF
NA | TRBJ2-2 | TRBV5-4 | NA | TGTGCCAGCAGCTTGGAGCCAGGGTTAAACACCGGGGAGCTGTTTTTT | CASSLEPGLNTGELFF
NA | TRBJ2-5 | TRBV19 | NA | TGTGCCAGTAGTATCTTTAGTTCCCCAGAGACCCAGTACTTC | CASSIFSSPETQYF
TRBD2 | TRBJ2-2 | TRBV5-1 | NA | TGCGCCAGCAGCCGGACTAGCGGGAGAGAGTGGATCGGGGAGCTGTTTTTT | CASSRTSGREWIGELFF
TRBD1 | TRBJ2-7 | TRBV5-4 | once | TGTGCCAGCAGCCGACCCGGACAGGGCAGGTACGAGCAGTACTTC | CASSRPGQGRYEQYF
NA | TRBJ2-1 | TRBV5-4 | NA | TGTGCCAGCAGTTTCACGACAGGAGGCAATGAGCAGTTCTTC | CASSFTTGGNEQFF
NA | TRBJ2-7 | TRBV5-4 | NA | TGTGCCAGCAGCTTGCAACAGGGATCCTACGAGCAGTACTTC | CASSLQQGSYEQYF
TRBD2 | TRBJ2-1 | TRBV7-3 | NA | TGTGCCAGCAGCTTACAAGCGGGGGCCCTCTACAATGAGCAGTTCTTC | CASSLQAGALYNEQFF
TRBD2 | TRBJ2-1 | TRBV19 | NA | TGTGCCAGTGCGACTAGCGGGAGTCGCAATGAGCAGTTCTTC | CASATSGSRNEQFF